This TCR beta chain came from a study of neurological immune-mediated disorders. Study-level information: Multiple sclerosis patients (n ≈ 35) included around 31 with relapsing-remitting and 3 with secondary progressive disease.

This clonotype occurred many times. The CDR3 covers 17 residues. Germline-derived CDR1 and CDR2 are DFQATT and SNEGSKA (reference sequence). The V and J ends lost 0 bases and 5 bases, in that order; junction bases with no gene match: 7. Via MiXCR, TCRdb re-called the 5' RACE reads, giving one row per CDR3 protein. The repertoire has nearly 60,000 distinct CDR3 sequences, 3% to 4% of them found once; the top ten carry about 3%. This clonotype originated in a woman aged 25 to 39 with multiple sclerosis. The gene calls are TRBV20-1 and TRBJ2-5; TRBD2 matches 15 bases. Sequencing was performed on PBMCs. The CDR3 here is CSARDMDGLAGGETQYF. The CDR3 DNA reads TGCAGTGCTAGAGATATGGACGGACTAGCGGGGGGGGAGACCCAGTACTTC.